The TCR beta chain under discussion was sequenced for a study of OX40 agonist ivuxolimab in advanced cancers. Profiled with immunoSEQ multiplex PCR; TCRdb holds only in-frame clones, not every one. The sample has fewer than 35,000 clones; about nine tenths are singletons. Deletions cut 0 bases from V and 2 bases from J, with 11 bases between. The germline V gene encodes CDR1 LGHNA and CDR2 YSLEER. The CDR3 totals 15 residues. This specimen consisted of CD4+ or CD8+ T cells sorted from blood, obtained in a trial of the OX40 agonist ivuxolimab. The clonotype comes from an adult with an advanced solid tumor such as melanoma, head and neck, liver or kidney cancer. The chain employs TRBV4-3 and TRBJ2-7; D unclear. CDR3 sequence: CASSQEAAGTYEQYF. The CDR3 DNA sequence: TGCGCCAGCAGCCAAGAGGCGGCAGGTACCTACGAGCAGTACTTC.